This T cell receptor beta chain comes out of a study of blood T cell repertoires in COVID-19. As for the study in general: Acute and convalescent COVID-19 samples came from the United States, Italy and Spain.

Enrollees, roughly 18 to 95 years old, lived in about two dozen US areas. The study assigned cohorts using participant-reported clinical history. Profiling relied on immunoSEQ multiplex PCR, and the TCRdb table lists in-frame clones only, not all of them. The table lists around 360,000 clones, more than 75% of them singletons, with more than 1.5% in the top ten. The CDR3 loop spans 16 amino acids. CDR1 LNHDA and CDR2 SQIVND come from the germline V gene (reference sequence). The V and J ends lost 6 bases and 9 bases, in that order; junction bases with no gene match: 17. Sequencing used PBMCs or T cells enriched from blood (not recorded which). This chain joins TRBV19 and TRBJ1-2, with 9 bases that match TRBD1. The receptor comes from a man between 35 and 55 years old in a cohort exposed to, infected with or recovered from COVID-19 (not recorded which). CDR3 in amino acids: CASSGGQGPGWVSYTF. The CDR3 nucleotides are TGTGCCAGTAGCGGTGGACAGGGGCCCGGCTGGGTAAGCTACACCTTC.